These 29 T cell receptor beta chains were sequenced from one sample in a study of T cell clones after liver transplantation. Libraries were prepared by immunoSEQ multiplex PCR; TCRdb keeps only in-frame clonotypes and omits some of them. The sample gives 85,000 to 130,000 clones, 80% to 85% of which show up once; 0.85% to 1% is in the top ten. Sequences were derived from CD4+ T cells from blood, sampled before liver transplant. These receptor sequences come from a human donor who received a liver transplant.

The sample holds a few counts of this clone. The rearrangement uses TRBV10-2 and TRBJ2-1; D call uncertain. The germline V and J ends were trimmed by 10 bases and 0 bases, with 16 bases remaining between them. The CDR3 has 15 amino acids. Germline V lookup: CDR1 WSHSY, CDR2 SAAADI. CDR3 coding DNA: TGCGCCACCCGTCGGGCTTCAAGCTCCTACAATGAGCAGTTCTTC. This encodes CATRRASSSYNEQFF.

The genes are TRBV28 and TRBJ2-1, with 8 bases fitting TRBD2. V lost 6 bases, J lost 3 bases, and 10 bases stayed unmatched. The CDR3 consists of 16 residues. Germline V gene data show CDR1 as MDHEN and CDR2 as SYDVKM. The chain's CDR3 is CASRSEAGVIYNEQFF. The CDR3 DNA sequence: TGTGCCAGCAGGTCTGAAGCGGGAGTAATCTACAATGAGCAGTTCTTC. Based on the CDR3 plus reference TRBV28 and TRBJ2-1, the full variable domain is DVKVTQSSRYLVKRTGEKVFLECVQDMDHENMFWYRQDPGLGLRLIYFSYDVKMKEKGDIPEGYSVSREKKERFSLILESASTNQTSMYLCASRSEAGVIYNEQFFGPGTRLTVL.

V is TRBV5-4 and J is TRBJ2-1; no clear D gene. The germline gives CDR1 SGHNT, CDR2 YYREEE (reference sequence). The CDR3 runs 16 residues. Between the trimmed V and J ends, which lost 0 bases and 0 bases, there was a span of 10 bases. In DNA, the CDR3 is TGTGCCAGCAGCTTGGGAGGAACTCACTCCTACAATGAGCAGTTCTTC. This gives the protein CASSLGGTHSYNEQFF.

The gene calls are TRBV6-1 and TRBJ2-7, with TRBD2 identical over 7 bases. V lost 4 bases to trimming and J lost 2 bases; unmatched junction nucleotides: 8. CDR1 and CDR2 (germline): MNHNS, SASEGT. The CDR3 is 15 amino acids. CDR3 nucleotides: TGTGCCAGCAGTGGGGATGGGCTAGCGGCCTACGAGCAGTACTTC. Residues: CASSGDGLAAYEQYF.

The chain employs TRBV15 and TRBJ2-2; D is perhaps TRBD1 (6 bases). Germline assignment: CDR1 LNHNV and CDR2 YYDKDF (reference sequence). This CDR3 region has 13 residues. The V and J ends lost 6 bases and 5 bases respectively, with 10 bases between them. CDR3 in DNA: TGTGCCACCAGTCTACAGGGAACCGGGGAGCTGTTTTTT. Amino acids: CATSLQGTGELFF.

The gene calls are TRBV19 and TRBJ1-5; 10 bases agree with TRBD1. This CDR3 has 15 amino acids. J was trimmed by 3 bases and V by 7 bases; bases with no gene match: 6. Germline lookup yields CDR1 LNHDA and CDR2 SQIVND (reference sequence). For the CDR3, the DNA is TGTGCCAGTATCCCCGGGACAGGGGCCAATCAGCCCCAGCATTTT. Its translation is CASIPGTGANQPQHF.

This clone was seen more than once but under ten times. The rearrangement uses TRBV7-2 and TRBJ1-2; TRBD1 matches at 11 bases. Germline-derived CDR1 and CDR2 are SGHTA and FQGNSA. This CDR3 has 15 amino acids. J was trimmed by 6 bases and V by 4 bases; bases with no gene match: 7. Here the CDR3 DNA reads TGTGCCAGCAGCTCCCTGGACAGGGGGCGCGATGGCTACACCTTC. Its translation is CASSSLDRGRDGYTF.

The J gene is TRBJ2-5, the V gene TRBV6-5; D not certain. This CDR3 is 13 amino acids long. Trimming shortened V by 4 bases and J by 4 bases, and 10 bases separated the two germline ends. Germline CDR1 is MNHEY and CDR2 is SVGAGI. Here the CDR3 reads CASSFGRAETQYF. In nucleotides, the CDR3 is TGTGCCAGCAGTTTCGGGCGCGCAGAGACCCAGTACTTC.

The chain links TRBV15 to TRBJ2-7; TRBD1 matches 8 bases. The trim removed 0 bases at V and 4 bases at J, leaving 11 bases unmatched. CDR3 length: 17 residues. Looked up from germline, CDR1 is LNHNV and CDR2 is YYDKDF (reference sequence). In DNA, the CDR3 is TGTGCCACCAGCAGAGATTATAGGGGGACAGGACTTTACGAGCAGTACTTC. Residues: CATSRDYRGTGLYEQYF.

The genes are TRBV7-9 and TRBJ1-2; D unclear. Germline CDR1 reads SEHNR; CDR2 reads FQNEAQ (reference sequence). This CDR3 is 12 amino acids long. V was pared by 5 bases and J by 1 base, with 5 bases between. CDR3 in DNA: TGTGCCAGCAGCCAGTTTAACTATGGCTACACCTTC. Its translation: CASSQFNYGYTF.

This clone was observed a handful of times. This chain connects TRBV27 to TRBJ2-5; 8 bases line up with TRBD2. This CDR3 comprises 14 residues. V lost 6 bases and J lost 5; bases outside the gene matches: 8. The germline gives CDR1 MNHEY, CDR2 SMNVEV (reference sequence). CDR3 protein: CASSGASGYETQYF. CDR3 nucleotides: TGTGCCAGCAGCGGGGCTAGCGGGTACGAGACCCAGTACTTC.

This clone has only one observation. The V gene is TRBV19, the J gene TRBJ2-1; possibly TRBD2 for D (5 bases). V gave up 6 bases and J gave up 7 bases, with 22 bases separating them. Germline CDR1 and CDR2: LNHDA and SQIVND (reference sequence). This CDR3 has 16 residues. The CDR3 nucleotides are TGTGCCAGTAGAGATCCGGCGGCGGGTAGTCTGAATGAGCAGTTCTTC. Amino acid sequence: CASRDPAAGSLNEQFF. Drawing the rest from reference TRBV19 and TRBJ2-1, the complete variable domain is DGGITQSPKYLFRKEGQNVTLSCEQNLNHDAMYWYRQDPGQGLRLIYYSQIVNDFQKGDIAEGYSVSREKKESFPLTVTSAQKNPTAFYLCASRDPAAGSLNEQFFGPGTRLTVL.

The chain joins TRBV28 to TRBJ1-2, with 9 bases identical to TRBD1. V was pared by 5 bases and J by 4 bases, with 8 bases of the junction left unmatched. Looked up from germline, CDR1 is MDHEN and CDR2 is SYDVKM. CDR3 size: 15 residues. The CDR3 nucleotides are TGTGCCAGCAGTATTTCCGGGACAGGGCGCTATGGCTACACCTTC. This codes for CASSISGTGRYGYTF.

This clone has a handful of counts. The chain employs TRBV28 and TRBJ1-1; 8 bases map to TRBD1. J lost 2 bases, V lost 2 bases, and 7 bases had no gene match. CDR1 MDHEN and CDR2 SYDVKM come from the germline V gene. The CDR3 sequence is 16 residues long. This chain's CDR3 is CASSLTTGVVNTEAFF. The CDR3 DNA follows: TGTGCCAGCAGTTTAACGACAGGGGTTGTTAACACTGAAGCTTTCTTT.

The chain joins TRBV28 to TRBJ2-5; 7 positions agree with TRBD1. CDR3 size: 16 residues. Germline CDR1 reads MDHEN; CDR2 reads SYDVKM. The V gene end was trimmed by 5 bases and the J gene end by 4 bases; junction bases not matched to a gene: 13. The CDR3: CASSLTDRASVETQYF. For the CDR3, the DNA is TGTGCCAGCAGTCTGACAGACAGGGCCTCGGTAGAGACCCAGTACTTC.

The CDR3 protein is CASAKVQGANQPQHF. CDR3 nucleotides: TGTGCCAGCGCTAAAGTACAGGGGGCGAATCAGCCCCAGCATTTT. The V and J genes are TRBV2 and TRBJ1-5; 9 positions agree with TRBD1. The germline V gene encodes CDR1 SNHLY and CDR2 FYNNEI. This CDR3 comprises 15 residues. Trimming cost V 8 bases and J 4 bases; bases outside gene matches: 9.

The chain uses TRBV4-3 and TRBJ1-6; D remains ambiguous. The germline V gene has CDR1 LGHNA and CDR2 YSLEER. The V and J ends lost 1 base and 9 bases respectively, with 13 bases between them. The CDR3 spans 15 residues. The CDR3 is CASSQVVRMTSPLHF. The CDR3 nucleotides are TGCGCCAGCAGCCAAGTCGTCAGGATGACTTCACCCCTCCACTTT.

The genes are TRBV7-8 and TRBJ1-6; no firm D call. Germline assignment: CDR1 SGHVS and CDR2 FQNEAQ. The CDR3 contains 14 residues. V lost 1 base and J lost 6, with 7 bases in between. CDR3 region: CASSLGGLNSPLHF. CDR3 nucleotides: TGTGCCAGCAGCTTAGGTGGCCTTAATTCACCCCTCCACTTT.

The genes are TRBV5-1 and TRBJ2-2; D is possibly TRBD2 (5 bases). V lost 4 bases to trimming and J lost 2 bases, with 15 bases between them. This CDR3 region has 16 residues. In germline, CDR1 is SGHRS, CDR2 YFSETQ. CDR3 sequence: CASSPSSRGNTGELFF. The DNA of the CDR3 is TGCGCCAGCAGCCCTTCAAGTCGGGGTAACACCGGGGAGCTGTTTTTT.

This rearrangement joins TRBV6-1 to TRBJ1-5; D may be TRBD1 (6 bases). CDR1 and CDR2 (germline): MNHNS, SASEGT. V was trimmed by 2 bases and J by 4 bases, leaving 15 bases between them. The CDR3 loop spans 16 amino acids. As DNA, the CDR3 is TGTGCCAGCAGTGAATTACAGGGATCCCTTAATCAGCCCCAGCATTTT. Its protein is CASSELQGSLNQPQHF.

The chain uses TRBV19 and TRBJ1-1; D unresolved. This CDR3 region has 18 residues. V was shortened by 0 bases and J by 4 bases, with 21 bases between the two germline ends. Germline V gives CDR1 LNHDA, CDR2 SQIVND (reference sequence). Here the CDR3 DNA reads TGTGCCAGTAGTATAGATGTGACCGGGCGACGAGGAGTCACTGAAGCTTTCTTT. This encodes CASSIDVTGRRGVTEAFF.

The CDR3 is CACTRGGTVSLTEAFF. CDR3 DNA: TGTGCCTGTACAAGAGGGGGGACAGTGAGCTTAACTGAAGCTTTCTTT. The chain couples TRBV5-4 to TRBJ1-1; TRBD1 matches 7 bases. With 10 bases clipped from V and 5 bases from J, the junction kept 20 bases outside the gene matches. CDR3 length equals 16 residues. Germline values: CDR1 SGHNT, CDR2 YYREEE (reference sequence).

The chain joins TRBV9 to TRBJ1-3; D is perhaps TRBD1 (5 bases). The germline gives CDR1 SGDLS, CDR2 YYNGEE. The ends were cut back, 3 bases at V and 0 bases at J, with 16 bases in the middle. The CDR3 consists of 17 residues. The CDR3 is CASSDSGTLISGNTIYF. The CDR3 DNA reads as TGTGCCAGCAGCGATTCGGGGACCCTCATCTCTGGAAACACCATATATTTT.

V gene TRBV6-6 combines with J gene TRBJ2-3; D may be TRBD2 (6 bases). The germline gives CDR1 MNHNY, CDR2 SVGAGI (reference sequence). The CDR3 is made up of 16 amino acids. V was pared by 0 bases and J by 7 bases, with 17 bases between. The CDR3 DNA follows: TGTGCCAGCAGTTACTCGACTAGTGGGTTAGTAAATACGCAGTATTTT. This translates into CASSYSTSGLVNTQYF.

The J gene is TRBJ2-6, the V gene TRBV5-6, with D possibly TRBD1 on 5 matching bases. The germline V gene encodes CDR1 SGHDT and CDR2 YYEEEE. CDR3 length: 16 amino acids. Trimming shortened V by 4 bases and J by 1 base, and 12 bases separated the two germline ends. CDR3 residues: CASSRPQASGANVLTF. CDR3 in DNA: TGTGCCAGCAGCCGTCCACAGGCATCTGGGGCCAACGTCCTGACTTTC. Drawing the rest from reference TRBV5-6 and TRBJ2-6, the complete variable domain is DAGVTQSPTHLIKTRGQQVTLRCSPKSGHDTVSWYQQALGQGPQFIFQYYEEEERQRGNFPDRFSGHQFPNYSSELNVNALLLGDSALYLCASSRPQASGANVLTFGAGSRLTVL.

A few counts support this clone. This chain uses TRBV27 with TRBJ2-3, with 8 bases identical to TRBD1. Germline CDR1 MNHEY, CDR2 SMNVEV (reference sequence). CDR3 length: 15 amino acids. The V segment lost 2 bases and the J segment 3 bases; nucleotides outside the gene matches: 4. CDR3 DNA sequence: TGTGCCAGCAGTTTAGTCAGGGGGCGAACAGATACGCAGTATTTT. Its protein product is CASSLVRGRTDTQYF.

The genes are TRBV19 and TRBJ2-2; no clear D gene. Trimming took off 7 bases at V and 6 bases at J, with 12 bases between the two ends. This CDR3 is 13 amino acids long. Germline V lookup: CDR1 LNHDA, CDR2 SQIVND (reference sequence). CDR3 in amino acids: CASTRARAGELFF. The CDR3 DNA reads TGTGCCAGTACCCGGGCTCGGGCCGGGGAGCTGTTTTTT. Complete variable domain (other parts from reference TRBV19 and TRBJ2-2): DGGITQSPKYLFRKEGQNVTLSCEQNLNHDAMYWYRQDPGQGLRLIYYSQIVNDFQKGDIAEGYSVSREKKESFPLTVTSAQKNPTAFYLCASTRARAGELFFGEGSRLTVL.

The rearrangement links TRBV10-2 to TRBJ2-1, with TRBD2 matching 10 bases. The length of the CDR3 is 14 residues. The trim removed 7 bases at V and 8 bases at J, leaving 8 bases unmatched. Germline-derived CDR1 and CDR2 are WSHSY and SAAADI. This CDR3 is CASMRPSGSYEQFF. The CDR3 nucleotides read TGCGCCAGCATGAGGCCTAGCGGGAGTTATGAGCAGTTCTTC.

The CDR3 protein is CASGEEATGANVLTF. In DNA, the CDR3 is TGTGCCAGCGGCGAGGAAGCTACTGGGGCCAACGTCCTGACTTTC. The chain combines TRBV2 with TRBJ2-6; D is undetermined. In germline, CDR1 is SNHLY, CDR2 FYNNEI. Trimming stripped 8 bases from V and 2 bases from J, with 13 bases between. The CDR3 runs 15 residues.